The present T cell receptor (beta chain) was sequenced within a study of blood T cell repertoires in COVID-19. Study information: T cells, B-cell-depleted T cells, or PBMCs supplied cDNA or gDNA.

The CDR3 spans 16 residues. The germline gives CDR1 MDHEN, CDR2 SYDVKM. The V and J ends lost 5 bases and 7 bases, in that order; junction bases with no gene match: 12. Clones were read by immunoSEQ multiplex PCR, and TCRdb kept only the in-frame ones, dropping some. The sample has roughly 110,000 clones, about four fifths seen once; the top ten hold 14% to 15%. The clonotype was recovered from a woman aged 60-75 years with acute or convalescent COVID-19. The genes are TRBV28 and TRBJ2-1; 9 bases align to TRBD2. What was sequenced was peripheral blood. Here the CDR3 reads CASSPAGREGWNEQFF. Here the CDR3 DNA reads TGTGCCAGCAGTCCAGCGGGGCGGGAGGGCTGGAATGAGCAGTTCTTC.